The table lists the clone carrying this TCR beta chain with many counts. There are 12 residues in the CDR3. Germline V gene sequence: CDR1 MNHEY, CDR2 SVGEGT. Deletions cut 10 bases from V and 7 bases from J, with 14 bases between. Described time point: newly diagnosed GD, antithyroid drugs for less than 3 months. From RNA extracted from PBMCs, the TCR library was made. To make TCR beta libraries, researchers used iRepertoire HTBI primers and Arm-PCR of CDR3 regions. MiXCR, run by TCRdb on the multiplex PCR reads, gives a single entry per CDR3 protein. Among about 620,000 distinct CDR3 sequences listed, roughly 16% were seen once. This record comes from a study of regulatory T cells in long-lasting Graves disease. The same sample was also used in a study of T cells in Graves' hyperthyroidism and ophthalmopathy.

Sequencing used peripheral blood mononuclear cells (PBMCs), obtained at new diagnosis, from a patient treated with antithyroid drugs. The TCR was taken from a woman aged 25 to 45 with Graves disease. The V call is TRBV6-2 or TRBV6-3, the J call TRBJ2-1; TRBD1 might be the D (6 bases). Here the CDR3 reads CAIYLGGNEQFF. CDR3 nucleotide sequence: TGTGCCATATACTTAGGGGGAAATGAGCAGTTCTTC.